Listed here are 11 T cell receptor beta chains from one sample, sequenced in a study of blood T cell repertoires in COVID-19. Sequencing was performed with immunoSEQ multiplex PCR; in TCRdb, only in-frame clones are kept and a portion is missing. The table shows approximately 170,000 clones, with about 86% occurring only once. The sample taken for sequencing was peripheral blood. These receptors all come from a man between 18 and 29 years old with active or convalescent COVID-19.

The rearrangement joins TRBV24-1 to TRBJ1-1; 11 nucleotides line up with TRBD1. V lost 6 bases and J lost 6; bases outside the gene matches: 8. CDR3 length: 15 residues. In germline, CDR1 is KGHDR, CDR2 SFDVKD. Here the CDR3 DNA reads TGTGCCACCAGTAGGGGACAGGGGGATATCTCTGAAGCTTTCTTT. This sequence encodes CATSRGQGDISEAFF.

The rearrangement joins TRBV11-3 to TRBJ2-2; no clear D gene. This CDR3 is built from 16 residues. The germline gives CDR1 SGHNT, CDR2 YENEEA. The V gene lost 1 base and the J gene lost 1 base, with 10 bases spanning the gap. CDR3 sequence reads: CASSLVVSGNTGELFF. The CDR3 coding sequence is TGTGCCAGCAGCTTAGTAGTATCGGGGAACACCGGGGAGCTGTTTTTT.

This chain connects TRBV6-9 to TRBJ1-4, with 7 positions matching TRBD1. J gave up 5 bases and V 7 bases, and 7 bases lay outside the gene matches. The CDR3 runs 14 residues. Germline V gene data show CDR1 as MNHGY and CDR2 as SVAAGI. This CDR3 reads CASKKGQLNEKLFF. CDR3 coding DNA: TGTGCCAGCAAGAAGGGACAGCTAAATGAAAAACTGTTTTTT.

The genes are TRBV6-5 and TRBJ1-2, with 8 bases fitting TRBD1. The CDR3 is 14 amino acids. CDR1 and CDR2 from the germline V gene are MNHEY and SVGAGI. Trimming at V came to 7 bases and at J to 5 bases, leaving 9 bases not matched to a gene. CDR3 in DNA: TGTGCCAGCAATCCGGGACAGGAGATTTATGGCTACACCTTC. This sequence encodes CASNPGQEIYGYTF.

The chain employs TRBV6-5 and TRBJ2-1; 11 nucleotides line up with TRBD2. Per the germline V gene, CDR1 is MNHEY and CDR2 is SVGAGI. V dropped 11 bases and J dropped 2; count of bases not matched to a gene: 8. The CDR3 contains 15 residues. DNA of the CDR3: TGTGCCGTATCGACTAGCGGGGCCGCCTACAATGAGCAGTTCTTC. It encodes CAVSTSGAAYNEQFF.

This sequence joins TRBV30 and TRBJ1-2, with TRBD1 as a possible D gene (6 bases). The V and J ends lost 4 bases and 8 bases respectively, with 14 bases between them. The CDR3 loop spans 12 amino acids. Germline CDR1 GTSNPN, CDR2 SVGIG (reference sequence). CDR3 sequence: CAWMPSRGGYTF. The CDR3, as DNA: TGTGCCTGGATGCCCAGCAGGGGCGGCTACACCTTC. The full variable domain, completed using reference TRBV30 and TRBJ1-2, is SQTIHQWPATLVQPVGSPLSLECTVEGTSNPNLYWYRQAAGRGLQLLFYSVGIGQISSEVPQNLSASRPQDRQFILSSKKLLLSDSGFYLCAWMPSRGGYTFGSGTRLTVV.

This clone was picked up a small number of times. The genes are TRBV12-3 or TRBV12-4 and TRBJ1-1, with D possibly being TRBD1 (5 bases). Trimming took 6 bases from V and 6 from J, leaving 8 bases between them. The CDR3 totals 11 residues. CDR3 sequence reads: CASRGVAEAFF. CDR3 nucleotides: TGTGCCAGCAGAGGGGTAGCTGAAGCTTTCTTT.

The genes are TRBV10-3 and TRBJ2-1; 14 nucleotides match TRBD2. The trim removed 0 bases at V and 8 bases at J, leaving 3 bases unmatched. The CDR3 sequence is 16 residues long. Germline CDR1 ENHRY, CDR2 SYGVKD. The CDR3 sequence: CAISESTGLAGDEQFF. Written as DNA, the CDR3 is TGTGCCATCAGTGAGTCGACGGGACTAGCGGGGGATGAGCAGTTCTTC.

The chain links TRBV29-1 to TRBJ2-3, with D possibly matching TRBD2 (5 bases). The germline V gene has CDR1 SQVTM and CDR2 ANQGSEA. V lost 7 bases and J lost 4, with 12 bases in between. The CDR3 extends over 12 amino acids. This chain's CDR3 is CSGSGGSDTQYF. The CDR3 coding sequence is TGCAGCGGGAGCGGTGGGTCAGATACGCAGTATTTT.

This clone was seen just once. The CDR3 loop reads CASTRRGRYEQYV. The CDR3 region has the DNA TGTGCCAGCACCCGCAGGGGTCGGTACGAGCAGTACGTC. J is TRBJ2-7 and V is TRBV2; a weak D match, TRBD1 (6 bases). V lost 7 bases to trimming and J lost 4 bases, with 14 bases between them. This CDR3 contains 13 residues. The germline V gene has CDR1 SNHLY and CDR2 FYNNEI.

V and J are TRBV7-2 and TRBJ1-6; 7 positions agree with TRBD1. This CDR3 is 16 amino acids long. Per the germline V gene, CDR1 is SGHTA and CDR2 is FQGNSA. The J segment lost 0 bases and the V segment lost 7 bases, leaving 6 bases of the junction unmatched. This CDR3 is CASILQGSSYNSPLHF. The CDR3 DNA sequence: TGTGCCAGCATCCTACAGGGGAGCTCCTATAATTCACCCCTCCACTTT.